The 26 T cell receptor beta chains below come from one sample, sequenced in a study of PD-L1 blockade in urothelial cancer (dated by TCRdb to 2015 to 2018). The method behind the library was the immunoSEQ multiplex PCR assay. TCRdb stores this immuneACCESS table with in-frame sequences only. Part of the clones is absent; in the studies checked, under half of the shortfall reflects unresolved V genes, and no reason is known for the rest. This sample lists approximately 90,000 clones; nearly 90% were detected once. The top ten constitute approximately 1.5% of the sample. The time point label, read with the paper, signifies: pretreatment peripheral blood. The specimen was PBMCs, collected around atezolizumab (anti-PD-L1) treatment. The receptors stem from a man in his 60s with urothelial cancer.

The chain has TRBV6-5 and TRBJ1-5; the match to TRBD1 covers 7 bases. Looked up from germline, CDR1 is MNHEY and CDR2 is SVGAGI. The CDR3 runs to 14 residues. Unmatched junction bases numbered 14, after V lost 5 bases and J lost 13 bases. The CDR3 spells CASSTRTGSGPQHF. The CDR3 DNA follows: TGTGCCAGCAGTACTAGGACAGGCTCGGGACCTCAGCATTTT.

The V call is TRBV10-3, the J call TRBJ1-1; D ambiguous. Germline V gives CDR1 ENHRY, CDR2 SYGVKD. Trimming shortened V by 0 bases and J by 6 bases, and 14 bases separated the two germline ends. This CDR3 is 15 amino acids long. In nucleotides, the CDR3 is TGTGCCATCAGTGAGTCGGTGGGGAGTAGCGCTGAAGCTTTCTTT. This encodes CAISESVGSSAEAFF.

This sequence joins TRBV7-2 and TRBJ1-1; 8 nucleotides agree with TRBD1. Germline loops: CDR1 SGHTA, CDR2 FQGNSA. The CDR3 has 14 residues. Losses at the gene ends were 5 bases for V and 6 bases for J; bases not matched to a gene: 8. DNA of the CDR3: TGTGCCAGCAGCGCAACACAGGGGGATCCTGAAGCTTTCTTT. Its translation: CASSATQGDPEAFF.

V and J are TRBV9 and TRBJ1-2, with D possibly matching TRBD1 (6 bases). Germline lookup yields CDR1 SGDLS and CDR2 YYNGEE. The CDR3 is 13 residues long. V was cut by 4 bases and J by 3 bases, with 10 bases left in between. As DNA, the CDR3 is TGTGCCAGCAGCCCGGACAGAGACTATGGCTACACCTTC. This gives the protein CASSPDRDYGYTF.

This CDR3 reads CASSPGGGGGGPNYTF. CDR3 sequence (DNA): TGTGCCAGCTCACCCGGCGGAGGGGGGGGCGGTCCGAACTACACCTTC. The chain carries TRBV18 and TRBJ1-2; D possibly corresponds to TRBD1 (6 bases). The germline V gene encodes CDR1 KGHSH and CDR2 LQKENI. V was pared by 3 bases and J by 10 bases, with 24 bases between. This CDR3 is built from 16 residues.

This clone has just a few counts. The chain combines TRBV30 with TRBJ2-7; D is perhaps TRBD2 (5 bases). Germline CDR1 reads GTSNPN; CDR2 reads SVGIG (reference sequence). V was shortened by 0 bases and J by 2 bases, with 11 bases between the two germline ends. The CDR3 consists of 14 residues. CDR3 in amino acids: CAWSVGAAAYEQYF. The CDR3 region has the DNA TGTGCCTGGAGTGTAGGAGCGGCCGCCTACGAGCAGTACTTC. Full variable domain (missing parts from reference TRBV30 and TRBJ2-7): SQTIHQWPATLVQPVGSPLSLECTVEGTSNPNLYWYRQAAGRGLQLLFYSVGIGQISSEVPQNLSASRPQDRQFILSSKKLLLSDSGFYLCAWSVGAAAYEQYFGPGTRLTVT.

This clone was seen a single time. This chain uses TRBV7-8 with TRBJ2-3; TRBD2 agrees at 9 bases. This CDR3 is 13 amino acids long. J gave up 2 bases and V 10 bases, and 4 bases lay outside the gene matches. Germline V CDR1 and CDR2: SGHVS, FQNEAQ. The CDR3 loop reads CATAGGPTDTQYF. The CDR3 bases are TGTGCCACAGCGGGGGGCCCCACAGATACGCAGTATTTT.

Only one count was recorded for this clone. The genes are TRBV4-3 and TRBJ2-5; TRBD2 matches 13 bases. The CDR3 consists of 14 residues. The germline V gene has CDR1 LGHNA and CDR2 YSLEER. V trimming: 5 bases; J trimming: 3 bases; junction bases outside the gene matches: 0. The CDR3 nucleotides read TGCGCCAGCAGCACTAGCGGGGGGGAAGAGACCCAGTACTTC. It translates to CASSTSGGEETQYF.

V and J are TRBV19 and TRBJ2-7, with 9 positions matching TRBD2. The CDR3 loop spans 16 amino acids. In germline, CDR1 is LNHDA, CDR2 SQIVND (reference sequence). After removal of 3 bases from V and 4 bases from J, the junction contained 10 bases not matched to a gene. The CDR3 bases are TGTGCCAGTAGTATGAGAAAGCCTAGCGGGAATTACGAGCAGTACTTC. It yields the protein CASSMRKPSGNYEQYF.

V and J are TRBV5-1 and TRBJ2-5; D is perhaps TRBD1 (5 bases). This CDR3 is 14 amino acids long. Trimming shortened V by 6 bases and J by 5 bases, and 17 bases separated the two germline ends. Germline V gene data show CDR1 as SGHRS and CDR2 as YFSETQ. Written as DNA, the CDR3 is TGCGCCAGCACCTCAAGGCAGGGTGGGGAGACCCAGTACTTC. It codes for CASTSRQGGETQYF.

The gene calls are TRBV9 and TRBJ2-7; TRBD1 might be the D (6 bases). The CDR3 is 15 amino acids. The ends were cut back, 0 bases at V and 3 bases at J, with 13 bases in the middle. Looked up from germline, CDR1 is SGDLS and CDR2 is YYNGEE. CDR3 coding DNA: TGTGCCAGCAGCGTAGAACAGGGTGTCAGCTACGAGCAGTACTTC. Translated, it gives CASSVEQGVSYEQYF.

J is TRBJ2-7 and V is TRBV10-1; 11 bases are shared with TRBD2. Germline loops: CDR1 WNHNN, CDR2 SYGVQD (reference sequence). This CDR3 has 13 residues. V was clipped by 3 bases and J by 11 bases; unmatched bases: 6. The CDR3 is CASSDIAGGPEYF. The DNA for the CDR3 is TGCGCCAGCAGTGACATAGCGGGAGGGCCGGAGTACTTC.

This chain uses TRBV6-1 with TRBJ2-5, with D unclear. V was clipped by 10 bases and J by 3 bases, with 15 bases between them. The CDR3 runs to 13 residues. Germline V gene sequence: CDR1 MNHNS, CDR2 SASEGT. CDR3: CATRRSTEETQYF. The DNA of the CDR3 is TGTGCCACTCGTCGTTCCACAGAAGAGACCCAGTACTTC.

This chain connects TRBV13 to TRBJ1-3; D remains ambiguous. CDR3 size: 14 residues. Germline CDR1 is PRHDT and CDR2 is FYEKMQ (reference sequence). Trimming took off 3 bases at V and 1 base at J, with 7 bases between the two ends. In nucleotides, the CDR3 is TGTGCCAGCAGCTTGTACGGGTCTGGAAACACCATATATTTT. As protein: CASSLYGSGNTIYF.

This chain joins TRBV4-3 and TRBJ1-1; maybe TRBD1 (6 bases). V gave up 1 base and J gave up 6 bases, with 15 bases separating them. Germline-derived CDR1 and CDR2 are LGHNA and YSLEER. This CDR3 contains 15 residues. DNA of the CDR3: TGCGCCAGCAGCCAAGTGGTGGTGCGGGGGCCTGAAGCTTTCTTT. Its protein is CASSQVVVRGPEAFF.

V usage is TRBV9 and J usage is TRBJ2-1, with a tentative D call TRBD2 (5 bases). V was pared by 4 bases and J by 4 bases, with 21 bases between. Looked up from germline, CDR1 is SGDLS and CDR2 is YYNGEE. The CDR3 has 17 residues. CDR3 sequence (DNA): TGTGCCAGCAGCTCAAAAGGCAAGGGAGAGGAGTACAATGAGCAGTTCTTC. Protein: CASSSKGKGEEYNEQFF.

The chain couples TRBV7-9 to TRBJ2-7, with TRBD2 matching 11 bases. V lost 3 bases to trimming and J lost 4 bases; unmatched junction nucleotides: 5. Germline values: CDR1 SEHNR, CDR2 FQNEAQ (reference sequence). The CDR3 is 15 residues long. CDR3 nucleotide sequence: TGTGCCAGCAGCTTGACTAGCGGGATTCGGTACGAGCAGTACTTC. Translated: CASSLTSGIRYEQYF.

This clone was found once. The genes are TRBV11-2 and TRBJ1-4; the match to TRBD1 covers 9 bases. Germline assignment: CDR1 SGHAT and CDR2 FQNNGV. The CDR3 spans 16 residues. With V trimmed by 2 bases and J by 8 bases, 9 bases remained unmatched. The CDR3 loop is CASSLTPDRGREKLFF. DNA of the CDR3: TGTGCCAGCAGCTTAACCCCGGACAGGGGAAGGGAAAAACTGTTTTTT.

The V and J genes are TRBV5-8 and TRBJ1-5; D not certain. Germline V gene data show CDR1 as SGHTS and CDR2 as YDEGEE. The CDR3 totals 15 residues. V dropped 2 bases and J dropped 4 bases, with 13 bases sitting between them. The CDR3 DNA reads as TGTGCCAGCAGCTTAAAAATCGGCGGGAATCAGCCCCAGCATTTT. Protein product: CASSLKIGGNQPQHF.

The chain has TRBV19 and TRBJ1-5; TRBD1 matches 8 bases. Per the germline V gene, CDR1 is LNHDA and CDR2 is SQIVND (reference sequence). The CDR3 spans 15 residues. With 6 bases clipped from V and 5 bases from J, the junction kept 9 bases outside the gene matches. In nucleotides, the CDR3 is TGTGCCAGTAGGACTACCGGGACAGGCGATCAGCCCCAGCATTTT. Its translation is CASRTTGTGDQPQHF.

The V gene is TRBV4-2, the J gene TRBJ1-4; D remains unclear. V lost 0 bases to trimming and J lost 7 bases, with 6 bases between them. The CDR3 consists of 13 residues. Germline V gene data show CDR1 as LGHNA and CDR2 as YNFKEQ. CDR3 loop: CASSQDWSEKLFF. The CDR3 DNA follows: TGTGCCAGCAGCCAAGATTGGAGTGAAAAACTGTTTTTT.

This clone occurred many times. The rearrangement links TRBV7-9 to TRBJ1-2; 8 nucleotides match TRBD1. Germline values: CDR1 SEHNR, CDR2 FQNEAQ (reference sequence). Trimming at V came to 4 bases and at J to 7 bases, leaving 14 bases not matched to a gene. This CDR3 region has 16 residues. CDR3 sequence (DNA): TGTGCCAGCAGCTCGAGGGTGGGGACAGGCCCCTTTGGCTACACCTTC. Residues: CASSSRVGTGPFGYTF. The full variable domain, in which reference TRBV7-9 and TRBJ1-2 provide the parts outside the CDR3, is DTGVSQNPRHKITKRGQNVTFRCDPISEHNRLYWYRQTLGQGPEFLTYFQNEAQLEKSRLLSDRFSAERPKGSFSTLEIQRTEQGDSAMYLCASSSRVGTGPFGYTFGSGTRLTVV.

The DNA for the CDR3 is TGTGCCAGCAGCCCTGGGGGGGTCCTAGGGGGGGCCAACGTCCTGACTTTC. Its translation: CASSPGGVLGGANVLTF. This chain uses TRBV7-2 with TRBJ2-6, with 7 positions matching TRBD2. V was pared by 5 bases and J by 4 bases, with 11 bases of the junction left unmatched. The V gene's germline CDR1 is SGHTA and CDR2 FQGNSA. The CDR3 is 17 residues long. Complete variable domain (other parts from reference TRBV7-2 and TRBJ2-6): GAGVSQSPSNKVTEKGKDVELRCDPISGHTALYWYRQSLGQGLEFLIYFQGNSAPDKSGLPSDRFSAERTGGSVSTLTIQRTQQEDSAVYLCASSPGGVLGGANVLTFGAGSRLTVL.

The chain is built from TRBV7-2 and TRBJ2-7, with unresolved D. CDR3 length: 15 amino acids. V dropped 5 bases and J dropped 0 bases, with 14 bases sitting between them. The germline CDR1 and CDR2 sequences are SGHTA and FQGNSA. CDR3 amino acids: CASSATPYDSYEQYF. The CDR3, as DNA: TGTGCCAGCAGCGCTACGCCATACGACTCCTACGAGCAGTACTTC.

Judged by abundance, this clone is medium-sized (0.01 to 0.1%). This chain uses TRBV19 with TRBJ1-1; the D is unclear. The V end was cut by 4 bases, the J end by 0 bases, with 6 bases between. This CDR3 spans 13 amino acids. CDR1 is LNHDA and CDR2 is SQIVND in the germline V gene (reference sequence). The CDR3 protein is CASSTTLNTEAFF. CDR3 bases: TGTGCCAGTAGTACGACATTGAACACTGAAGCTTTCTTT. Complete variable domain (other parts from reference TRBV19 and TRBJ1-1): DGGITQSPKYLFRKEGQNVTLSCEQNLNHDAMYWYRQDPGQGLRLIYYSQIVNDFQKGDIAEGYSVSREKKESFPLTVTSAQKNPTAFYLCASSTTLNTEAFFGQGTRLTVV.

The rearrangement joins TRBV10-1 to TRBJ2-3, with 8 positions matching TRBD1. Unmatched junction bases numbered 9, after V lost 6 bases and J lost 10 bases. Germline CDR1 and CDR2: WNHNN and SYGVQD (reference sequence). This CDR3 has 13 amino acids. The CDR3 sequence: CASSPGQGKSQYF. The CDR3 DNA reads TGCGCCAGCAGCCCCGGACAGGGAAAATCGCAGTATTTT.